This record covers a single TCR beta chain. Its recognized antigen is unknown. Within one base of it there is no much larger clone, and no base qualities were kept. This specimen comes from a study of cytomegalovirus exposure and HLA in healthy donors (TCRdb year 2017). Regarding the complete study: In an earlier analysis of under 600 of the donors, under 300 Gb of sequence data and roughly 100 million unique TCR beta sequences from 150 million to 200 million T cells were reported. Roughly 300 gigabases of sequencing data and approximately 92 million unique TCR sequences made up an early release that covered several hundred HLA-typed donors. Of the 350 to 450 genotyped donors, approximately 83% fell in the genetic ancestry cluster associated with self-reported Caucasian donors. The study was designed to test whether signatures of past pathogen exposure could be identified by cataloging public T cell receptors. The T cell repertoires of some 670 subjects were profiled by immunosequencing and related to cytomegalovirus serostatus. A separate validation cohort of some 130 different subjects was used in addition to the roughly 640-subject first cohort. To predict cytomegalovirus infection status, the study combined high-throughput TCR immunosequencing, statistical association of individual TCRs with disease status, and machine learning. A later analysis re-analyzed previously published TCR beta repertoires from 550 to 700 donors and added high-resolution HLA genotyping to study TCR occurrence patterns. The later analysis used no new phenotypic data to find candidate immune exposures, relying instead on TCR beta sequences and their occurrence across donors. An earlier analysis of 587 of the donors applied high-throughput TCR beta sequencing to assess whether each TCR beta V gene segment acted as functional or pseudogenic. Donor age, sex, ethnicity and CMV serostatus were compiled alongside the repertoire data. A later genetic analysis used genome-wide SNP genotypes for about 65% of the 666 donors, treating that subset as a discovery cohort. All discovery cohort repertoires had been generated using a single sequencing platform. HLA typing included class I and class II loci at four-digit resolution. The number of donors typed differed by locus, with about 620-630 for A, B, C, DRB1 and DQB1, more than 500 for DQA1, under 610 for DPA1, and some 440 for DPB1. Four or five DR-DQ haplotypes were handled as single units for association and clustering, since linkage in the cohort was strong. On average, roughly 200,000 unique TCR beta nucleotide sequences were sequenced per donor among 398 genotyped donors of the cohort, with roughly 18% of those sequences being non-productive. What the work shows at the level of the full study, not this receptor alone: Strong co-occurrence of HLA alleles, especially DR and DQ, made assigning TCR associations to individual alleles difficult. Correlated functional status among segregating V segments might be attributable to linkage disequilibrium, but an unknown experimental factor could not be ruled out. Most TCR sequences were seen in very few donors, while some public TCRs were found in many individuals. A few of the identified cytomegalovirus-associated TCR beta chains were confirmed in vitro to be specific for cytomegalovirus antigens. In a later analysis, TCR association rates were found to vary across HLA loci, with the most associated TCRs seen for DRB1 alleles and the fewest for HLA-C alleles. According to a later analysis, most CMV-associated TCR beta chains appeared to be HLA-restricted, and the HLA associations seemed to be driven largely by CMV exposure. Because some donors lacked HLA typing at each locus, the association tests relied only on the typed subset. A cluster of highly shared sequence variants was judged likely to be a technical artifact of the sequencing pipeline. The earlier analysis of approximately 590 of the donors excluded some 16 rarely observed V segments, including chromosome 9 orphons, because counts were too low. Immune exposure information for the cohort was limited to CMV serostatus. In a later analysis, HLA-associated TCR beta chains showed more clonal expansion and lower generation probabilities than non-associated chains that were equally common. In an earlier analysis of around 500 of the donors, most TCR beta V segments appeared in productive rearrangements about 87% or about 30% of the time, broadly matching IMGT annotations. Roughly uniform sequencing depth across donors was assumed in presence/absence analyses, although this assumption may not hold. In a later analysis, several top co-occurrence clusters were reported to appear linked to parvovirus B19, influenza, CMV and Epstein-Barr virus. A further reported finding was that TCR beta sequences accurately predicted the HLA-A and HLA-B alleles for most subjects in the first cohort. This cohort had only TCR beta chains sequenced, and the lack of alpha or paired-chain data limited which features could be detected. Compared with the roughly 710-donor mean, donors in an Asian-associated ancestry cluster had fewer N-insertions in productive TCRs, according to a later genetic analysis. Some IMGT-functional V segments, including TRBV6-2 and TRBV6-3, could not be told apart with the 87-base-pair reads, so those segments were excluded. A later genetic analysis associated a missense DCLRE1C variant with V-gene and J-gene trimming of TCR beta chains, and an independent cohort replicated the association. Cytomegalovirus status was reported to be diagnosed by the classifier with high specificity and sensitivity in both the original and validation cohorts. According to the authors, the approach could potentially be generalized to other disease states and immunological phenotypes. In a later analysis, 16,951 TCR beta sequences were associated with specific HLA alleles at a false discovery rate of 0.05. The study listed 164 TCR beta chains as associated with cytomegalovirus.

The library was produced with the immunoSEQ multiplex PCR assay. A mixture of 60 forward primers for TCR Vbeta segments and 13 reverse primers for TCR Jbeta segments was used in the multiplex PCR. The CDR3 region of rearranged TCR beta genes was amplified from genomic DNA by a multiplex PCR assay. Amplified TCR beta libraries were sequenced as 87-base-pair reads on the Illumina HiSeq System. The source study handled its data this way. Across the roughly 670 repertoires, a later analysis counted tens of millions of unique TCR beta chains, around 11 million of which were shared by at least two donors. A nearest-neighbor algorithm error-corrected the raw reads and collapsed the reads into unique sequences, merging closely related sequences to remove PCR and sequencing errors. Alignment of CDR3 sequences to IMGT reference sequences was used to assign V, D and J gene segments. For a sequence to be retained, a match of at least six nucleotides to both a V gene segment and a J gene segment was required. A rearrangement was called productive if the CDR3 had no stop codons and remained in frame with V and J, and every other rearrangement was called non-productive. Following IMGT convention, CDR3 was defined as the stretch from the second conserved V-encoded cysteine up to the conserved J-encoded phenylalanine. In an earlier analysis of some 550 of the donors, sequences lacking an unambiguous match to a single V gene segment were excluded. An earlier analysis of several hundred of the donors called V segments functional above 56.7% productive rearrangements and segregating when the between-donor standard deviation exceeded 5%. A statistical classification framework was built to diagnose cytomegalovirus status from the catalog of TCR beta chain sequences. A later analysis assigned V and J genes by comparing TCR nucleotide sequences with IMGT/GENE-DB human TR gene sequences. A later analysis assigned CDR3 sequences and most-parsimonious VDJ recombination scenarios with the TCRdist pipeline. In a later analysis, every TCR beta chain was defined by the combination of its CDR3 amino acid sequence and its V-gene family, and reads without a unique V-gene family were dropped. A later analysis removed 500 to 650 highly shared, low-generation-probability nucleotide sequences to deal with suspected cross-contamination and a sequencing artifact. For each public chain, a later analysis derived a clonal expansion index from normalized ranks of inferred template counts within each repertoire. In a later analysis, generation probabilities were computed with a VDJ recombination model fitted to out-of-frame rearrangements, and the resulting probabilities were checked against IGoR. In a later analysis, TCR-TCR, TCR-HLA and TCR-CMV co-occurrence was scored with hypergeometric tests, and a repertoire-size bias correction was applied to TCR pairs. False discovery rates were estimated in a later analysis by permuting HLA or CMV assignments 20 times. In a later analysis, co-occurring TCRs were grouped using DBSCAN, with TCRdist sequence similarity added in when clustering inside HLA-allele-positive subsets. Repertoires with fewer than 30,000 or more than 120,000 public chains were left out of co-occurrence clustering, as were about 5 repertoires with anomalous nucleotide sharing. Drawn from immuneACCESS, this table holds only the in-frame rearrangements with V and J called that TCRdb kept. Clones are partly lost; checked studies trace under half to an unresolved V gene and leave the rest unexplained. V and J calls and clone size follow that table, whereas D and trimming were derived from the DNA. Recorded for this sample are 85,000 to 90,000 clones; less than 75% of them occurred a single time. 2.1% of the sample lies in the top ten.

The CDR3 has 13 amino acids, counting the end cysteine and phenylalanine. Of all the DNA, just the CDR3 is kept, 39 bases in frame from base 1. Taken from the germline V gene, the CDR1 and CDR2 loops are KGHSH and LQKENI. V lost 8 bases and J lost 4 bases; the stretch between them is 14 bases long. In total, fewer than 750 healthy bone marrow donors made up the cohort. At the time of sampling, every cohort member was nominally healthy, though immune exposures that went unrecorded were likely present. The donor was CMV seronegative and belonged to the group of 380 or so seronegative cohort members. Each donor provided a peripheral blood sample, and peripheral blood mononuclear cells were used for TCR beta sequencing. Genomic DNA extraction from the blood cell samples was performed with the Qiagen DNeasy Blood Extraction Kit.

Sequencing was done on a sample of PBMCs. The TCR originated in a man in his thirties or forties in good health and CMV-seronegative. The chain is made from TRBV18 and TRBJ1-1; no confident D gene assignment can be made. The nucleotide sequence is TGTGCCAGCGCCCATCAGGAGGGCACTGAAGCTTTCTTT. This yields the protein CASAHQEGTEAFF.